These 30 T cell receptor beta chains originate from one sample sequenced in a study of control samples from healthy donors and cancer patients (TCRdb year 2020). The library was obtained by the immunoSEQ multiplex PCR assay. The immuneACCESS repertoire file appears here via TCRdb, limited to in-frame rearrangements. These files lack a portion of the clones; in checked studies, under half of the deficit traces to unresolved V genes, and the cause of the others is not known. The sample data list fewer than 200,000 clones, and nearly 90% of these were observed just once. The ten largest clones represent 1.1% to 1.5% of the sample. Sample: blood. These receptors originate from a woman in her forties or fifties in good health.

V and J are TRBV11-2 and TRBJ2-6; no clear D gene. CDR1 and CDR2 (germline): SGHAT, FQNNGV. V gave up 1 base and J gave up 4 bases, with 14 bases separating them. CDR3 length: 17 amino acids. The CDR3 spells CASSLGTHSLGANVLTF. In DNA, the CDR3 is TGTGCCAGCAGCTTAGGGACCCACTCCCTGGGGGCCAACGTCCTGACTTTC.

The chain recombines TRBV5-1 with TRBJ2-5; D is perhaps TRBD1 or TRBD2 (5 bases each). Germline-derived CDR1 and CDR2 are SGHRS and YFSETQ. CDR3 size: 15 residues. V shed 3 bases and J shed 2 bases, with 14 bases lying between them. The CDR3 reads CASSSGSGNQETQYF. The CDR3, as DNA: TGCGCCAGCAGCTCAGGGTCGGGGAATCAAGAGACCCAGTACTTC. Filled out from reference TRBV5-1 and TRBJ2-5, the complete variable domain reads KAGVTQTPRYLIKTRGQQVTLSCSPISGHRSVSWYQQTPGQGLQFLFEYFSETQRNKGNFPGRFSGRQFSNSRSEMNVSTLELGDSALYLCASSSGSGNQETQYFGPGTRLLVL.

The V call is TRBV18, the J call TRBJ2-5; D possibly corresponds to TRBD1 (5 bases). CDR3 length: 16 amino acids. CDR1 KGHSH and CDR2 LQKENI come from the germline V gene. Trimming cost V 2 bases and J 4 bases, with 17 bases left between them. The CDR3 loop reads CASSPVRTPNIETQYF. CDR3 nucleotides: TGTGCCAGCTCACCAGTCAGGACACCTAATATAGAGACCCAGTACTTC.

This clone was recorded once. The chain carries TRBV5-1 and TRBJ1-6; possible D gene TRBD1, 5 bases. Trimming stripped 4 bases from V and 9 bases from J, with 14 bases between. The CDR3 totals 14 residues. The germline CDR1 and CDR2 sequences are SGHRS and YFSETQ. For the CDR3, the DNA is TGCGCCAGCAGCGTTGACGCCCAGGGTTCACCCCTCCACTTT. Its translation is CASSVDAQGSPLHF.

The chain combines TRBV25-1 with TRBJ1-2; 8 bases line up with TRBD1. From germline, CDR1 is MGHDK and CDR2 SYGVNS. J lost 8 bases, V lost 0 bases, and 5 bases had no gene match. The CDR3 covers 14 residues. CDR3 amino acids: CASSEYMGTGGYTF. CDR3 sequence (DNA): TGTGCCAGCAGTGAATATATGGGGACAGGAGGCTACACCTTC.

The rearrangement joins TRBV28 to TRBJ1-4; D remains ambiguous. The germline CDR1 and CDR2 sequences are MDHEN and SYDVKM. V lost 2 bases, J lost 5 bases, and 12 bases lay in between. CDR3 length: 15 residues. The CDR3: CASSLGADKNEKLFF. In nucleotides, the CDR3 is TGTGCCAGCAGTTTAGGTGCAGACAAGAATGAAAAACTGTTTTTT. Full variable domain (outside the CDR3, taken from reference TRBV28 and TRBJ1-4): DVKVTQSSRYLVKRTGEKVFLECVQDMDHENMFWYRQDPGLGLRLIYFSYDVKMKEKGDIPEGYSVSREKKERFSLILESASTNQTSMYLCASSLGADKNEKLFFGSGTQLSVL.

The V call is TRBV7-2, the J call TRBJ1-2; 7 positions agree with TRBD1. In germline, CDR1 is SGHTA, CDR2 FQGNSA. Trimming cost V 6 bases and J 3 bases; bases outside gene matches: 10. This CDR3 spans 15 amino acids. CDR3 bases: TGTGCCAGCAGTTATCCACATACAGGGGACTATGGCTACACCTTC. Translating gives CASSYPHTGDYGYTF.

The rearrangement joins TRBV18 to TRBJ2-7; D may be TRBD1 or TRBD2 (6 bases each). V lost 3 bases and J lost 5, with 14 bases in between. The V gene's germline CDR1 is KGHSH and CDR2 LQKENI. This CDR3 has 14 amino acids. CDR3 sequence reads: CASSPPGRTDEQYF. CDR3 nucleotide sequence: TGTGCCAGCTCACCTCCAGGGAGGACAGACGAGCAGTACTTC.

The chain couples TRBV5-1 to TRBJ2-5, with D unclear. This CDR3 spans 14 amino acids. Looked up from germline, CDR1 is SGHRS and CDR2 is YFSETQ. Trimming took 4 bases from V and 4 from J, leaving 14 bases between them. CDR3: CASSPGSPLETQYF. The CDR3, as DNA: TGCGCCAGCAGCCCCGGCAGCCCTTTAGAGACCCAGTACTTC.

The chain recombines TRBV19 with TRBJ2-7, with 8 positions matching TRBD1. V lost 7 bases, J lost 9 bases, and 14 bases stayed unmatched. Germline V CDR1 and CDR2: LNHDA, SQIVND (reference sequence). This CDR3 contains 14 residues. The CDR3 coding sequence is TGTGCCAGTACCTCGGACAGGGTGGGAAATATGCAGTACTTC. The encoded protein is CASTSDRVGNMQYF.

V usage is TRBV27 and J usage is TRBJ2-1; 7 nucleotides agree with TRBD2. CDR1 is MNHEY, CDR2 SMNVEV, per germline (reference sequence). V was pared by 2 bases and J by 10 bases, with 2 bases of the junction left unmatched. This CDR3 has 12 residues. This CDR3 reads CASSLNGGEQFF. CDR3 DNA: TGTGCCAGCAGTTTAAACGGGGGGGAGCAGTTCTTC.

V usage is TRBV9 and J usage is TRBJ1-2; a weak D match, TRBD1 (5 bases). V was pared by 4 bases and J by 8 bases, with 18 bases between. CDR3 length equals 14 residues. Germline CDR1 is SGDLS and CDR2 is YYNGEE. The CDR3 loop reads CASSLLTQGGGYTF. As DNA, the CDR3 is TGTGCCAGCAGCCTACTCACGCAGGGCGGCGGCTACACCTTC.

V gene TRBV5-4 combines with J gene TRBJ1-1; D may be TRBD1 (5 bases). Germline CDR1 is SGHNT and CDR2 is YYREEE (reference sequence). CDR3 length: 14 amino acids. The V gene lost 3 bases and the J gene lost 6 bases, with 15 bases spanning the gap. CDR3 loop: CASSSRGLDAEAFF. As DNA, the CDR3 is TGTGCCAGCAGCTCGAGGGGTCTGGACGCTGAAGCTTTCTTT.

This clone was picked up a small number of times. The rearrangement joins TRBV7-3 to TRBJ2-7; D is ambiguous. Trimming pared 2 bases from V and 0 bases from J, leaving 8 bases between. The CDR3 consists of 14 residues. In germline, CDR1 is SGHTA, CDR2 FQGTGA. Here the CDR3 DNA reads TGTGCCAGCAGCTTATCTCCGAGCTCCTACGAGCAGTACTTC. It encodes CASSLSPSSYEQYF. The full variable domain, rest sourced from reference TRBV7-3 and TRBJ2-7, is GAGVSQTPSNKVTEKGKYVELRCDPISGHTALYWYRQSLGQGPEFLIYFQGTGAADDSGLPNDRFFAVRPEGSVSTLKIQRTERGDSAVYLCASSLSPSSYEQYFGPGTRLTVT.

The rearrangement uses TRBV4-1 and TRBJ1-2, with 8 bases fitting TRBD1. The CDR3 runs 15 residues. Germline assignment: CDR1 MGHRA and CDR2 YSYEKL. J lost 4 bases, V lost 0 bases, and 4 bases had no gene match. Here the CDR3 DNA reads TGCGCCAGCAGCCAAGATCAGGACAGGGCCTATGGCTACACCTTC. Protein sequence: CASSQDQDRAYGYTF.

This clone was observed a single time. This rearrangement joins TRBV7-3 to TRBJ2-6; D is uncertain. The CDR3 covers 15 residues. Trimming took 4 bases from V and 0 from J, leaving 7 bases between them. The germline V gene has CDR1 SGHTA and CDR2 FQGTGA. CDR3 in DNA: TGTGCCAGCAGCTCTCATCACTCTGGGGCCAACGTCCTGACTTTC. Its translation: CASSSHHSGANVLTF.

V is TRBV13 and J is TRBJ1-6, with a possible D match to TRBD1 (5 bases). In germline, CDR1 is PRHDT, CDR2 FYEKMQ (reference sequence). Deletions cut 0 bases from V and 10 bases from J, with 10 bases between. The CDR3 is made up of 14 amino acids. The CDR3, as DNA: TGTGCCAGCAGCTTAGGGACAGTCTGGTCACCCCTCCACTTT. It is translated as CASSLGTVWSPLHF.

The chain uses TRBV28 and TRBJ2-3; D gene uncertain. V lost 6 bases and J lost 3, with 16 bases in between. There are 15 residues in the CDR3. CDR1 and CDR2 from the germline V gene are MDHEN and SYDVKM. The CDR3 sequence: CASRPPRQTTDTQYF. The CDR3 nucleotides read TGTGCCAGCAGGCCGCCGCGGCAGACAACAGATACGCAGTATTTT.

J is TRBJ1-1 and V is TRBV9; possible D gene TRBD1, 5 bases. Trimming took 2 bases from V and 1 from J, leaving 9 bases between them. This CDR3 is built from 14 residues. Germline V gene lookup returns CDR1 SGDLS and CDR2 YYNGEE. CDR3 protein: CASSVGERNTEAFF. CDR3 bases: TGTGCCAGCAGCGTGGGGGAGAGGAACACTGAAGCTTTCTTT.

The J gene is TRBJ1-1, the V gene TRBV28; D is possibly TRBD1 (6 bases). The CDR3 contains 14 residues. Trimming left V 3 bases short and J 6 bases short, with 14 bases between. CDR1 is MDHEN, CDR2 SYDVKM, per germline. The CDR3 loop is CASSLRTVAPEAFF. In DNA form, the CDR3 reads TGTGCCAGCAGTTTGCGGACAGTCGCCCCTGAAGCTTTCTTT.

The chain recombines TRBV6-6 with TRBJ1-5; D possibly corresponds to TRBD1 (6 bases). This CDR3 contains 14 residues. Germline V gives CDR1 MNHNY, CDR2 SVGAGI (reference sequence). V dropped 4 bases and J dropped 1 base, with 8 bases sitting between them. The CDR3 nucleotides are TGTGCCAGCAGTTCCACAGGGAGCAATCAGCCCCAGCATTTT. Protein product: CASSSTGSNQPQHF.

Details on this clone: Germline and junction disagree at one end, which may indicate a read error. The V and J genes are TRBV7-3 and TRBJ2-1; 9 nucleotides agree with TRBD2. CDR3 length: 14 amino acids. The germline CDR1 and CDR2 sequences are SGHTA and FQGTGA. The CDR3 is CASSLTPGLAEQFF. DNA of the CDR3: TGTGCCAGCAGCCTAACCCCGGGACTAGCCGAGCAGTTCTTC.

This clone has only one observation. The V call is TRBV12-3 or TRBV12-4, the J call TRBJ1-1; D is uncertain. This CDR3 comprises 12 residues. V was pared by 1 base and J by 6 bases, with 6 bases between. This chain's CDR3 is CASSLGWAEAFF. The DNA for the CDR3 is TGTGCCAGCAGTTTAGGGTGGGCTGAAGCTTTCTTT.

The CDR3 nucleotides are TGTGCCAGCAGCTTGGGGCGGACAGTGGGGACCCAGTACTTC. Protein: CASSLGRTVGTQYF. This sequence joins TRBV5-6 and TRBJ2-5, with D possibly TRBD1 on 6 matching bases. The CDR3 sequence is 14 residues long. V lost 0 bases to trimming and J lost 7 bases, with 13 bases between them. Germline assignment: CDR1 SGHDT and CDR2 YYEEEE.

The J gene is TRBJ2-1, the V gene TRBV4-3; D ambiguous. CDR1 and CDR2 from the germline V gene are LGHNA and YSLEER. Between the trimmed V and J ends, which lost 0 bases and 4 bases, there was a span of 19 bases. This CDR3 is 18 amino acids long. This chain's CDR3 is CASSQEFRSRHTYNEQFF. CDR3 nucleotides: TGCGCCAGCAGCCAAGAGTTTAGGTCGAGACATACTTACAATGAGCAGTTCTTC.

The chain combines TRBV7-8 with TRBJ1-2, with TRBD1 as a possible D gene (5 bases). V dropped 5 bases and J dropped 6 bases, with 16 bases sitting between them. Germline V gene data show CDR1 as SGHVS and CDR2 as FQNEAQ. CDR3 length: 14 residues. CDR3 region: CASSKTETFDGYTF. CDR3 sequence (DNA): TGTGCCAGCAGCAAGACAGAAACGTTTGATGGCTACACCTTC.

CDR3 in amino acids: CASSLVFGFGTGELFF. Here the CDR3 DNA reads TGTGCCAGCAGCTTAGTCTTCGGATTTGGGACCGGGGAGCTGTTTTTT. The chain carries TRBV7-2 and TRBJ2-2, with D uncertain. V was cut by 1 base and J by 5 bases, with 14 bases left in between. From germline, CDR1 is SGHTA and CDR2 FQGNSA. The CDR3 extends over 16 amino acids.

This rearrangement joins TRBV5-4 to TRBJ1-2, with a weak D call TRBD1 (5 bases). The CDR3 runs 14 residues. CDR1 and CDR2 from the germline V gene are SGHNT and YYREEE (reference sequence). V gave up 0 bases and J gave up 8 bases, with 14 bases separating them. The CDR3 protein is CASSLGQTQGGYTF. The CDR3 bases are TGTGCCAGCAGCTTGGGGCAGACCCAGGGCGGCTACACCTTC.

The chain recombines TRBV24-1 with TRBJ2-1; 9 nucleotides agree with TRBD1. V was clipped by 5 bases and J by 8 bases; unmatched bases: 3. The CDR3 spans 13 residues. The germline CDR1 and CDR2 sequences are KGHDR and SFDVKD. The CDR3: CATSGDRGYEQFF. The CDR3 region has the DNA TGTGCCACCAGTGGAGACAGGGGGTATGAGCAGTTCTTC.

The rearrangement uses TRBV3-1 (or the pseudogene TRBV3-2) and TRBJ2-1; D is ambiguous. Trimming removed 6 bases from V and 7 bases from J, with 10 bases in between. The CDR3 has 12 residues. CDR1 is LGHDT and CDR2 is YNNKEL in the germline V gene (reference sequence). The CDR3 here is CASSPGLNEQFF. The CDR3 nucleotides are TGTGCCAGCAGTCCGGGCCTTAATGAGCAGTTCTTC.